The rows below give T cell receptor beta chains drawn from one sample of a study of beta chain features in type 1 diabetes. The assay was immunoSEQ multiplex PCR, and TCRdb's table has in-frame clones only and misses some. This table holds about 160,000 clones, about 9.4% found once. Sequenced input: central memory CD4+ T cells from blood. These receptors all stem from a man in his thirties or forties with type 1 diabetes. The CDR3 runs from the conserved cysteine through the conserved F or W.

V gene	CDR3 protein
TRBV30	CAWSRVSGANNTEAFF
TRBV5-1	CASSLLAGGFGNEQFF
TRBV28	CASSYVGTGAYEQYF
TRBV7-9	CASSSVGGWAEAFF
TRBV5-4	CASSPAASADTQYF
TRBV7-8	CASSSRPGGHTIYF
TRBV7-3	CASSPRGGEQFF
TRBV14	CASSQGAGGYGYTF
TRBV7-8	CASSLGTNKETQYF
TRBV28	CASAQGDYGYTF
TRBV6-5	CASSDTGRAAQYF
TRBV5-1	CASSLLPGHDQPQHF
TRBV11-2	CASSLGRDRSTDTQYF
TRBV5-1	CASNTEGADTQYF
TRBV6-5	CASSSKGQGNSYEQYF
TRBV7-9	CASSPNRDSNTGELFF
TRBV27	CASSLRGGFNYEQYF
TRBV5-1	CASSDGQGVTEQFF